This is a list of T cell receptor beta chains from one sample in a study of OX40 agonist ivuxolimab in advanced cancers. TCRdb keeps only in-frame clones here, not all; method: immunoSEQ multiplex PCR. The sample holds 45,000 to 60,000 clones, around 79% seen once. The sequences come from CD4+ or CD8+ T cells sorted from blood, collected in a trial of the OX40 agonist ivuxolimab. These receptors were obtained from an adult with an advanced solid tumor such as melanoma, head and neck, liver or kidney cancer. Each CDR3 is given with its conserved first and last residue. A D gene is named only where the DNA matches it firmly. Part of the rows lack a size; the others show once, few, many or a class for expanded clones.

j_call cdr3_length v_call clone_size d_call cdr3_nt cdr3_aa
TRBJ1-5 13 TRBV7-3 . . TGTGCCAGCAGCTTATCAGAGAATCAGCCCCAGCATTTT CASSLSENQPQHF
TRBJ2-6 18 TRBV18 . TRBD1 TGTGCCAGCTCACCTACCGGGACAGGGGGCGTTGGGGCCAACGTCCTGACTTTC CASSPTGTGGVGANVLTF
TRBJ2-5 15 TRBV4-2 . . TGTGCCAGCAGCCATGCTTTTGGACAGCAAGAGACCCAGTACTTC CASSHAFGQQETQYF
TRBJ2-7 11 TRBV30 . . TGTGCCTGGAGTGTACTGGATATGCAGTACTTC CAWSVLDMQYF
TRBJ1-2 16 TRBV28 . TRBD1 TGTGCCAGCAGTTTTAGGGGGCAGGGACCTAACTATGGCTACACCTTC CASSFRGQGPNYGYTF
TRBJ2-7 13 TRBV6-1 . TRBD1 TGTGCCACCAAGGGACAGGGGGTCTACGAGCAGTACTTC CATKGQGVYEQYF
TRBJ1-4 17 TRBV6-1 few . TGTGCCAGCAGTGATTGGACCCCCCAGTTCGGGCATGAAAAACTGTTTTTT CASSDWTPQFGHEKLFF
TRBJ1-1 14 TRBV11-2 . . TGTGCCAGCAGCTTAGTTGGCCAGAACACTGAAGCTTTCTTT CASSLVGQNTEAFF
TRBJ2-6 13 TRBV2 . . TGTGCCAGCAGCTGGGATGGGGCCAACGTCCTGACTTTC CASSWDGANVLTF
TRBJ2-1 13 TRBV5-1 few . TGCGCCAGCAGCTTGTGGGGAGAAAATGAGCAGTTCTTC CASSLWGENEQFF
TRBJ1-2 14 TRBV4-1 . . TGCGCCAGCAGCCATTTTGGAGTAAACTATGGCTACACCTTC CASSHFGVNYGYTF
TRBJ2-6 18 TRBV4-2 . . TGTGCCAGCAGCCAAGATAAGGAGGGAAGCTCTGGGGCCAACGTCCTGACTTTC CASSQDKEGSSGANVLTF
TRBJ2-5 15 TRBV5-6 . . TGTGCCAGCAGCTTGCGGGCAGGGCTCACAGAGACCCAGTACTTC CASSLRAGLTETQYF
TRBJ2-7 11 TRBV30 . . TGTGCCTGGAGTGGTCCCTACGAGCAGTACTTC CAWSGPYEQYF
TRBJ2-7 15 TRBV6-1 . TRBD1 TGTGCCAGCAGTGAGACCGGGACAGGGTTTCGGGAGCAGTACTTC CASSETGTGFREQYF
TRBJ2-7 13 TRBV4-1 . . TGTGCCAGCAGCCCCGGACCCTACGGTGAGCAGTACTTC CASSPGPYGEQYF
TRBJ1-1 15 TRBV6-1 . TRBD1 TGTGCCAGCAGTAAAAGACAGGGGTCGAACACTGAAGCTTTCTTT CASSKRQGSNTEAFF
TRBJ2-5 18 TRBV18 . TRBD2 TGTGCCAGCTCACCACCCAGGGAGGGACGAGCGGGGCAAGAGACCCAGTACTTC CASSPPREGRAGQETQYF
TRBJ1-5 14 TRBV9 . . TGTGCCAGCAGCCCGCGGGACACCGACGGGCCCCAGCATTTT CASSPRDTDGPQHF
TRBJ1-1 11 TRBV30 few . TGTGCCCAGGGACATATAACTGAAGCTTTCTTT CAQGHITEAFF
TRBJ1-2 14 TRBV5-6 once TRBD1 TGTGCCAGCACCGAAGGGCAGGGGGACTATGGCTACACCTTC CASTEGQGDYGYTF
TRBJ1-3 15 TRBV6-6 few . TGTGCCAGCAGTCAGGCGCAGGGTTCGGGAAACACCATATATTTT CASSQAQGSGNTIYF
TRBJ1-4 15 TRBV14 . . TGTGCCAGCAGCCAAGAACAAAGGGTTAGGGAAAAACTGTTTTTT CASSQEQRVREKLFF
TRBJ1-4 14 TRBV6-5 . TRBD1 TGTGCCAGCAGGAAGGGACAGCTTAATGAAAAACTGTTTTTT CASRKGQLNEKLFF
TRBJ2-7 14 TRBV19 . TRBD1 TGTGCCAGTAGTATTGGGACAGAAGTTTACGAGCAGTACTTC CASSIGTEVYEQYF
TRBJ2-1 15 TRBV10-3 . . TGTGCCATCAGTGAGTCTTCGGGGGTTGGAGATGAGCAGTTCTTC CAISESSGVGDEQFF
TRBJ2-2 17 TRBV5-1 few TRBD2 TGCGCCAGCAGCTGGACAGTAGCGGGGTCGAACACCGGGGAGCTGTTTTTT CASSWTVAGSNTGELFF
TRBJ1-1 15 TRBV6-5 . . TGTGCCAGCCGCTCCCGCCAGGGGACGAACACTGAAGCTTTCTTT CASRSRQGTNTEAFF
TRBJ2-2 15 TRBV18 . . TGTGCCAGCTCACTTTCGGACAGTAACACCGGGGAGCTGTTTTTT CASSLSDSNTGELFF
TRBJ2-5 17 TRBV5-1 . TRBD2 TGCGCCAGCAGCTTCACCGGGACTAGCGGGACTCAAGAGACCCAGTACTTC CASSFTGTSGTQETQYF
TRBJ2-2 15 TRBV7-9 . TRBD1 TGTGCCAGCAGCCCTAGACGGACAGGGGCCGGGGAGCTGTTTTTT CASSPRRTGAGELFF
TRBJ2-7 14 TRBV2 . TRBD1 TGTGCCAGCACACCCCGGGACAGCACCTACGAGCAGTACTTC CASTPRDSTYEQYF
TRBJ2-7 13 TRBV28 few TRBD1 TGTGCCAGCCGCCGGGGACAGGTCCACGAGCAGTACTTC CASRRGQVHEQYF
TRBJ2-4 17 TRBV4-1 . . TGCGCCAGCAGCCAAGTGCCTGCCAGGACTCTCAAAAACATTCAGTACTTC CASSQVPARTLKNIQYF
TRBJ2-1 15 TRBV2 . . TGTGCCAGCAGACAACAAGATGACTCCTACAATGAGCAGTTCTTC CASRQQDDSYNEQFF
TRBJ1-6 13 TRBV9 . . TGTGCCAGCAGCATGGAAGTTAATTCACCCCTCCACTTT CASSMEVNSPLHF
TRBJ2-5 11 TRBV6-6 few . TGTGCCAGCACCCAGCGGGAGACCCAGTACTTC CASTQRETQYF
TRBJ2-1 15 TRBV5-5 once TRBD2 TGTGCCAGCAGCTCGGGACTAGCCCGATACAATGAGCAGTTCTTC CASSSGLARYNEQFF
TRBJ2-5 15 TRBV6-5 few . TGTGCCAGCAGCGAGACGGCCGGACCGGAAGAGACCCAGTACTTC CASSETAGPEETQYF
TRBJ1-4 12 TRBV2 . . TGTGCCAGCAGACGCACGATTGAAAAACTGTTTTTT CASRRTIEKLFF
TRBJ2-5 15 TRBV7-9 . TRBD1 TGTGCCAGCAGCCCTGGACAGGGGGCTTGGGAGACCCAGTACTTC CASSPGQGAWETQYF
TRBJ2-5 15 TRBV6-1 . TRBD2 TGTGCCAGCAGATCAACTAGCGGGGGGAGGGAGACCCAGTACTTC CASRSTSGGRETQYF
TRBJ1-2 14 TRBV30 . . TGTGCCTGGACCCACGAGGACCACCGGAGGGGCTACACCTTC CAWTHEDHRRGYTF
TRBJ2-1 19 TRBV11-3 . TRBD2 TGTGCCAGCAGCTTAGATTGGTCTCTAGCGGGAGGTTCTTACAATGAGCAGTTCTTC CASSLDWSLAGGSYNEQFF
TRBJ2-5 15 TRBV5-6 once TRBD2 TGTGCCAGCAGCATAGGACTAGCGGGGCAAGAGACCCAGTACTTC CASSIGLAGQETQYF
TRBJ2-5 13 TRBV5-1 . . TGCGCCAGCAGCCCGGAGGGTCGGGAGACCCAGTACTTC CASSPEGRETQYF
TRBJ2-1 17 TRBV5-6 . TRBD2 TGTGCCAGCATTAGCGGGACTGGGGCGGGCTCCTACAATGAGCAGTTCTTC CASISGTGAGSYNEQFF
TRBJ1-2 13 TRBV5-5 . TRBD1 TGTGCCAGCAGCTGGGACAGGGGCAGTGGCTACACCTTC CASSWDRGSGYTF
TRBJ1-2 13 TRBV5-1 . . TGCGCCAGCAGCTTGGCCACAGGCTATGGCTACACCTTC CASSLATGYGYTF
TRBJ2-7 13 TRBV6-5 . . TGTGCCAGTAAGGACAGCTGGGGCTACGAGCAGTACTTC CASKDSWGYEQYF
TRBJ2-3 15 TRBV12-5 . . TGTGCTAGTGGTTCTTCCGGGACTAGCACAGATACGCAGTATTTT CASGSSGTSTDTQYF
TRBJ2-3 13 TRBV11-2 . . TGTGCCAGCAGCCCTTCCGGCACAGATACGCAGTATTTT CASSPSGTDTQYF
TRBJ2-3 15 TRBV30 . . TGTGCCTGGAGTTTAAGCCCCTTTAGCACAGATACGCAGTATTTT CAWSLSPFSTDTQYF
TRBJ2-7 13 TRBV5-1 . TRBD2 TGCGCCAGCAGTCAGCGGGAGGCTTACGAGCAGTACTTC CASSQREAYEQYF
TRBJ2-3 17 TRBV7-3 once . TGTGCCAGCAGCCTAAACTCCGGGACGGTGAGCACAGATACGCAGTATTTT CASSLNSGTVSTDTQYF
TRBJ1-4 13 TRBV7-2 . TRBD1 TGTGCCAGCACTCGACAGGGCGGAGAAAAACTGTTTTTT CASTRQGGEKLFF
TRBJ1-1 15 TRBV5-1 . . TGCGCCAGCAGCTTGGAGGGTCTAGGGTCGGCTGAAGCTTTCTTT CASSLEGLGSAEAFF